The 8 T cell receptor beta chains in this list originate from one sample, sequenced in a study of cytotoxic CD8 clonotypes in ibrutinib-treated CLL. Produced via immunoSEQ multiplex PCR; TCRdb's table is partial and in-frame only. Of around 15,000 clones detected, 68% appear once; the ten largest clones hold about 18%. Sequenced material: PBMCs, taken before ibrutinib treatment. These receptor sequences come from a human donor with chronic lymphocytic leukemia.

The chain recombines TRBV6-5 with TRBJ2-7; D is uncertain. The length of the CDR3 is 12 residues. CDR1 and CDR2 (germline): MNHEY, SVGAGI. Between the trimmed V and J ends, which lost 2 bases and 9 bases, there was a span of 11 bases. DNA for the CDR3: TGTGCCAGCAGTTACGGGTCGGAAGGGCAGTACTTC. Its translation: CASSYGSEGQYF.

The chain has TRBV7-9 and TRBJ2-5, with no clear D. Trimming shortened V by 5 bases and J by 3 bases, and 13 bases separated the two germline ends. CDR3 length equals 14 residues. CDR1 is SEHNR, CDR2 FQNEAQ, per germline (reference sequence). CDR3 protein: CASSPTKGKETQYF. CDR3 DNA sequence: TGTGCCAGCAGCCCTACCAAAGGAAAAGAGACCCAGTACTTC.

By sample share, this clone is medium-sized. The chain combines TRBV19 with TRBJ1-2; tentative D call: TRBD1 (6 bases). Looked up from germline, CDR1 is LNHDA and CDR2 is SQIVND (reference sequence). The CDR3 has 13 amino acids. Deletions cut 3 bases from V and 8 bases from J, with 13 bases between. CDR3 sequence: CASSITQGSGYTF. The CDR3 nucleotides are TGTGCCAGTAGTATCACCCAGGGGTCGGGCTACACCTTC.

DNA of the CDR3: TGCGCCAGCAGCCGACGGAGGGACAGGGTTACAGATACGCAGTATTTT. This encodes CASSRRRDRVTDTQYF. V is TRBV4-1 and J is TRBJ2-3; 9 positions match TRBD1. J gave up 3 bases and V 4 bases, and 8 bases lay outside the gene matches. The CDR3 runs to 16 residues. The V gene's germline CDR1 is MGHRA and CDR2 YSYEKL.

The V gene is TRBV7-2, the J gene TRBJ1-3, with TRBD1 identical over 9 bases. Losses at the gene ends were 5 bases for V and 8 bases for J; bases not matched to a gene: 10. Germline V gene lookup returns CDR1 SGHTA and CDR2 FQGNSA. The CDR3 sequence is 15 residues long. The CDR3 spells CASSLFWTGAYTIYF. The CDR3 nucleotides read TGTGCCAGCAGCCTATTCTGGACAGGGGCGTACACCATATATTTT.

The chain recombines TRBV9 with TRBJ1-6, with D hard to call. Germline V gene data show CDR1 as SGDLS and CDR2 as YYNGEE. This CDR3 has 17 amino acids. With 4 bases removed from V and 6 bases from J, the gap between germline ends came to 20 bases. The CDR3 sequence is CASSPTTVNLGNSPLHF. CDR3 DNA: TGTGCCAGCAGCCCGACGACGGTGAATCTGGGTAATTCACCCCTCCACTTT.

The gene calls are TRBV5-1 and TRBJ2-7; D is possibly TRBD1 (5 bases). The CDR3 consists of 14 residues. Looked up from germline, CDR1 is SGHRS and CDR2 is YFSETQ. Trimming stripped 4 bases from V and 2 bases from J, with 13 bases between. CDR3 sequence: CASSVTASTYEQYF. In DNA form, the CDR3 reads TGCGCCAGCAGCGTGACAGCGTCAACCTACGAGCAGTACTTC.

The chain uses TRBV5-4 and TRBJ1-4; 7 bases align to TRBD1. The CDR3 extends over 15 amino acids. CDR1 and CDR2 from the germline V gene are SGHNT and YYREEE (reference sequence). V gave up 0 bases and J gave up 8 bases; unmatched junction bases: 7. CDR3 residues: CASSLGRRGKEKLFF. CDR3 nucleotide sequence: TGTGCCAGCAGCTTGGGGCGCAGGGGGAAAGAAAAACTGTTTTTT. Drawing the rest from reference TRBV5-4 and TRBJ1-4, the complete variable domain is ETGVTQSPTHLIKTRGQQVTLRCSSQSGHNTVSWYQQALGQGPQFIFQYYREEENGRGNFPPRFSGLQFPNYSSELNVNALELDDSALYLCASSLGRRGKEKLFFGSGTQLSVL.